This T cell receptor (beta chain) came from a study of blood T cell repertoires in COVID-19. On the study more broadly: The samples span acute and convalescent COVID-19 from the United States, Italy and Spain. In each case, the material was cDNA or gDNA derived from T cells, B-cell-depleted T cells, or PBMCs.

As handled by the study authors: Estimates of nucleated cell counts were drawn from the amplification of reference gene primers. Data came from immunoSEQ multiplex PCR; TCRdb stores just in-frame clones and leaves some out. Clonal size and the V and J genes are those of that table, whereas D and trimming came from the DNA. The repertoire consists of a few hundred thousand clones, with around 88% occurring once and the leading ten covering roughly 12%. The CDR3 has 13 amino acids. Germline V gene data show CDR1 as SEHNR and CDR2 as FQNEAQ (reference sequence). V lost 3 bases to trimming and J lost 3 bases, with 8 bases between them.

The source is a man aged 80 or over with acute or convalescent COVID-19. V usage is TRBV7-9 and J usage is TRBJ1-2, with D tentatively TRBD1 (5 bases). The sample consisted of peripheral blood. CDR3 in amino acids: CASSFGGDYGYTF. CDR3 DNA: TGTGCCAGCAGCTTCGGGGGTGACTATGGCTACACCTTC.